This T cell receptor beta chain was found in a study of blood T cells in healthy people across ages (dated by TCRdb to the mid-2010s). Broadly, across the study: In model experiments, template switching captured roughly one uniquely barcoded TCR beta cDNA molecule for every two T cells. The donors were split into four age groups: young (average 16 years), middle-aged (39), aged (62) and long-lived (approximately 89). To avoid experimental bias, donors of different ages were randomly spread across the sequencing lanes. Using the same blood draw, the study looked at two additional independent replicas of 1 million unique cDNA reads for two donors, one aged 18 to 30 and the other aged 80 or older. Using deep sequencing normalized with unique cDNA molecular identifiers, the study measured how TCR beta repertoire diversity changes with age.

Library preparation was by 5' RACE. Sequenced using an Illumina HiSeq 2500. A second about 6 to 11 cycle PCR used a sample-barcoded 5' primer and a J-beta primer mix. A template-switch 5' adaptor carrying 12 random nucleotides introduced a unique molecular identifier onto each TCR beta cDNA molecule. Each sample yielded at least 2.5 million CDR3-containing paired-end reads. The Mint cDNA synthesis kit, primed by a TRBC-specific oligonucleotide, was used to synthesize first-strand cDNA from all RNA. Following uracil-DNA glycosylase treatment, all cDNA underwent a first 18-cycle PCR with the universal primers M1SS and BC2_uni_R. Concerning the study's data processing: Normalization of each sample was performed by random selection of 1 million high-quality reads, each carrying a distinct molecular identifier. Instead of being binned into consensus sequences, reads that shared molecular identifiers were thrown out. MiTCR, run with a Q25 quality threshold and the strictest error-elimination algorithm, handled CDR3 identification, clonotype clustering and error correction. A nonparametric unseen species model with Euler transformation was used to estimate lower-bound total TCR beta diversity. TCRdb took the public reads, trimmed them with fastp at Q25, ran MiXCR for clone calling and kept in-frame beta chains. Each CDR3 protein appears once, grouped with its most common genes and DNA. TCRdb, not the authors, supplied the V and J calls. The sample records fewer than 1.5 million distinct CDR3 sequences, 42% of which are singletons. The leading ten clones occupy 7.9% of the sample.

Paper-wide results and their limitations: Conclusive comparison of naive and antigen-experienced compartments was prevented by the profiling of bulk unsorted PBMCs. Observed TCR beta diversity per million T cells fell roughly linearly with age, and a significant reduction was already apparent by age around 36. Donor CMV infection status was unknown, potentially confounding age-related changes in expanded clonotypes. Estimates of total diversity based on one million sequenced T cells were regarded as lower bounds and as underestimates. Compared with the aged group, the long-lived group had more naive CD4+ T cells, fewer expanded clones and increased TCR diversity, a pattern suggesting age selection. A strong correlation was found between observed TCR beta diversity and the percentage of naive T cells measured by flow cytometry.

Donors were about 36 systemically healthy Caucasian individuals from Russia aged roughly 6 to 100 years. Each donor gave about 9.7 milliliters of peripheral blood, drawn into EDTA-treated Vacutainer tubes. Ficoll-Paque density-gradient centrifugation was used to isolate PBMCs, with at least 6.5 million per sample. Trizol reagent was used to extract total RNA from PBMCs, with at least 5.5 micrograms per sample. For every donor, flow cytometry on a PBMC aliquot measured the percentage of naive CD45RAhigh/CD27high T cells. Comment on this clonotype: This receptor's antigen is unknown. No base qualities exist here, and no much larger clone lies one base off it.

V loses 7 bases, J loses 7 bases, and the germline ends lie 10 bases apart. Sequences SQVTM (CDR1) and ANQGSEA (CDR2) are obtained from the germline V gene. The CDR3 runs 11 residues from the cysteine to the phenylalanine. This entry keeps only the CDR3 DNA: 33 bases, framed from base 1. The rearranged segments are TRBV29-1 and TRBJ2-2; TRBD1 is possibly the D segment (6 matching bases). Sequencing was carried out using blood. This TCR came from a woman younger than 30 in good health. The CDR3 sequence is CSDREVGELFF. The DNA is as follows: TGCAGCGACAGGGAAGTCGGGGAGCTGTTTTTT.